This T cell receptor beta chain came from a study of identical twins. Overall study findings and caveats: Within twin pairs, the out-of-frame alpha sequences they shared showed excess low generation probability.

As to this clonotype: Its antigen remains unidentified.

V lost 3 bases and J lost 3; bases outside the gene matches: 5. Germline V gene sequence: CDR1 WNHNN, CDR2 SYGVQD (reference sequence). The CDR3 sequence is 17 residues long. TCRdb processed the 5' RACE reads anew with MiXCR; each CDR3 protein has one entry. This sample has some 500,000 distinct CDR3 sequences, with over 12% found just once. These same data were also listed under a study on yellow fever vaccine responses in identical twins.

The rearrangement links TRBV10-1 to TRBJ2-1; 13 bases fit TRBD2. The TCR sequence derives from a woman younger than 30 in good health. The sequenced material came from CD4+ T cells sorted from blood. This chain's CDR3 is CASSDLGLAGLYNEQFF. The DNA of the CDR3 is TGCGCCAGCAGTGATTTGGGACTAGCGGGACTCTACAATGAGCAGTTCTTC.